The rows below give T cell receptor beta chains drawn from one sample of a study of blood T cell repertoires in COVID-19. Generated by immunoSEQ multiplex PCR, the TCRdb table keeps only in-frame clones and is missing some. The sample gives about 140,000 clones, around four fifths of which show up once; roughly 1.5% is in the top ten. Input material: peripheral blood. The receptors were sampled from a human donor in a cohort sampled during active COVID-19. Each CDR3 is given with its conserved first and last residue. Expanded clones are given a class, and other clones once, few, many or no size at all.

v_gene	abundance	j_gene	CDR3aa
TRBV20-1	-	TRBJ2-6	CSASAGATGANVLTF
TRBV25-1	once	TRBJ1-2	CASSGEGNYGYTF
TRBV6-5	once	TRBJ1-6	CASSYSFRGNSPLHF
TRBV19	-	TRBJ2-3	CASSIGVIGTGTSTDTQYF
TRBV25-1	once	TRBJ2-3	CASTHRDTQYF
TRBV6-5	-	TRBJ2-1	CASSRGISDNEQFF
TRBV6-2/TRBV6-3	-	TRBJ1-2	CASSHRDRGYGYTF
TRBV30	-	TRBJ1-1	CAWAARGQGSPEAFF
TRBV3-1/TRBV3-2	-	TRBJ1-2	CASSQAWYSIANYGYTF
TRBV4-2	-	TRBJ1-1	CASSQDVGRGNTEAFF